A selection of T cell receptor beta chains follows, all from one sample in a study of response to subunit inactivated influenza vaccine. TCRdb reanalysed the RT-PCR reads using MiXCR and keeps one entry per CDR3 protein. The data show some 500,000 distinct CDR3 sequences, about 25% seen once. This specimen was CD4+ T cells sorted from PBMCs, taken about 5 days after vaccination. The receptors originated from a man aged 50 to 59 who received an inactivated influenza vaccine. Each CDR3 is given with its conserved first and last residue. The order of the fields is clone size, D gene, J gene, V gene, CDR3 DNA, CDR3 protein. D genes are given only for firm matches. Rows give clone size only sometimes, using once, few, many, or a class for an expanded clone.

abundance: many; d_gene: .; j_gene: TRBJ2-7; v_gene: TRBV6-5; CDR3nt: TGTGCCAGCAGTTACTCGTCTTCAGGAAATTACGAGCAGTACTTC; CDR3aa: CASSYSSSGNYEQYF
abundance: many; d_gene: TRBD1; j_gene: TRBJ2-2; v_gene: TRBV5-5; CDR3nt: TGTGCCAGCAGCACGGGACAGGCACTGAACACCGGGGAGCTGTTTTTT; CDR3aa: CASSTGQALNTGELFF
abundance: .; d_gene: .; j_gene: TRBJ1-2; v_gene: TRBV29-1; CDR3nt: TGCAGCGTTGAAGGAACAGGGAACTATGGCTACACCTTC; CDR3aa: CSVEGTGNYGYTF
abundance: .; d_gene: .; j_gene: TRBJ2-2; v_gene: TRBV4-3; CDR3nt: TGCGCCAGCAGCCAAGATAACTGGTTCACCGGGGAGCTGTTTTTT; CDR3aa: CASSQDNWFTGELFF
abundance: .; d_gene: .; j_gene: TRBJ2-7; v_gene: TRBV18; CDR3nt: TGTGCCAGCTCACCCCATCCGGGTACCTACGAGCAGTACTTC; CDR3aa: CASSPHPGTYEQYF
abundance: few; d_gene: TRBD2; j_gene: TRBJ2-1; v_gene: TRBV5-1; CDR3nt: TGCGCCAGCAGCTACGGGACTAGCGGGGGATACAATGAGCAGTTCTTC; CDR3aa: CASSYGTSGGYNEQFF
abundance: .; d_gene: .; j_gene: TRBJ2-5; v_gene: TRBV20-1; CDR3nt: TGCAGTGCAGGACAATTCAAGGGAGAGACCCAGTACTTC; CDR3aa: CSAGQFKGETQYF
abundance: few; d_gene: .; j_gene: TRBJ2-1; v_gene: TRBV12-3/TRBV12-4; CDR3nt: TGTGCCAGCAGTTACCTCCGGGGTGAGCAGTTCTTC; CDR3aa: CASSYLRGEQFF
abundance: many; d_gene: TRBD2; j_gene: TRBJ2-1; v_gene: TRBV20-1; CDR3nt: TGCAGTGCTAGCCTGACTAGCGGGGGTGAGCAGTTCTTC; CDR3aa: CSASLTSGGEQFF
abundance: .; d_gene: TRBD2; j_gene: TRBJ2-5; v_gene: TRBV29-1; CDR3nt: TGCAGCGTTGCGACTAGCGGGAGAGCGGGGTTATTC; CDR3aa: CSVATSGRAGLF
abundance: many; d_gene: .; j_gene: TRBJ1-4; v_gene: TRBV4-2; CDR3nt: TGTGCCAGCAGCCAAGATCTGGTTAGGGTCTTGAGCGAAAAACTGTTTTTT; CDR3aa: CASSQDLVRVLSEKLFF
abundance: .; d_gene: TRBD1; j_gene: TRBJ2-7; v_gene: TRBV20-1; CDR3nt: TGCAGTGCTAAACAGGGGCAGTCTGAGCAGTACTTC; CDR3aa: CSAKQGQSEQYF
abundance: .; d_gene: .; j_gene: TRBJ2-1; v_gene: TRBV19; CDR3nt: TGTGCCAGTCAGAAGGGAGGGGGCCCTACAGAGCAGTTCTTC; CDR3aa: CASQKGGGPTEQFF
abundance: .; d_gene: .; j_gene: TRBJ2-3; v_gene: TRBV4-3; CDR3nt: TGCGCCAGCAGCCAGAGAGGATATAGCACAGATACGCAGTATTTT; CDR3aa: CASSQRGYSTDTQYF
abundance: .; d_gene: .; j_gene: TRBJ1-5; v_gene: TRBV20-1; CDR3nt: TGCAGTGCTGCTACGGGACGGAGCAATCAGCCCCAGCATTTT; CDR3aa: CSAATGRSNQPQHF
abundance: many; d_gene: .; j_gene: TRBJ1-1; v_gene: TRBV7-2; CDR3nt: TGTGCCACCGCGTGGGGGGGAGTTAACACTGAAGCTTTCTTT; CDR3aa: CATAWGGVNTEAFF
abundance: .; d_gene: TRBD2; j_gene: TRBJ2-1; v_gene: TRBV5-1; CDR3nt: TGCGCCAGCACCTGGGCCGGGGGGGCCTTCAATGAGCAGTTCTTC; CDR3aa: CASTWAGGAFNEQFF
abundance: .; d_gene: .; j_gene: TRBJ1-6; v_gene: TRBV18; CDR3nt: TGTGCCAGCTCACCGGTTGACTCCTATAACTCACCCCTCCACTTT; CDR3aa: CASSPVDSYNSPLHF
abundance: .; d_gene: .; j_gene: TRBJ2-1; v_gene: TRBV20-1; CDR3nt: TGCAGTCTTCGTCGCTCTTCGGGGGTCAATAGGCAGTTCTTC; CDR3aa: CSLRRSSGVNRQFF
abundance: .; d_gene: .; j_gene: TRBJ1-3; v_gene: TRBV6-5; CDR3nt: TGTGCCAGCAGACAAGGGAGGGTTGGAAACACCATATATTTT; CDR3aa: CASRQGRVGNTIYF
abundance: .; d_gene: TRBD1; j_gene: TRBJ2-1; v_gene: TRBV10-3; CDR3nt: TGTGCCATCAGTGGGCGGGACAGGGGTGGTGAGCAGTTCTTC; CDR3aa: CAISGRDRGGEQFF
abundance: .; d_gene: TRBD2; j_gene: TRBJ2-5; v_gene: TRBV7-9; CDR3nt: TGTGCCAGCAGCTTACAAACTAGCGGGATGACCCAGTACTTC; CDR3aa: CASSLQTSGMTQYF
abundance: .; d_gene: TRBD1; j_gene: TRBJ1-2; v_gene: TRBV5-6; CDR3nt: TGTGCCAGCAGCTTGGGGACAGGGGTATTGGGATTGAGTGGCTACACCTTC; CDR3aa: CASSLGTGVLGLSGYTF
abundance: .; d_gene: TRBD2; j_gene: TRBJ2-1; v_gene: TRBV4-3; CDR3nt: TGCGCCAGCAGCCAAGATGTGAGTCCAGCGGGGGGGCTGAATGAGCAGTTCTTC; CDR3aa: CASSQDVSPAGGLNEQFF